Following are 13 T cell receptor beta chains from one sample sequenced in a study of Graves' ophthalmopathy and Graves' hyperthyroidism. Amplification of TCR beta CDR3 regions used RNA transcripts. HTBI-primed first-round RT-PCR preceded second-round multiplex PCR. Each CDR3 protein gets one entry after TCRdb re-called the multiplex PCR reads with MiXCR. This sample has some 200,000 distinct CDR3 sequences, with approximately 29% found just once. The specimen was peripheral blood. The receptors stem from a man aged 50-59 years with Graves' ophthalmopathy.

Many counts were recorded for this clonotype. The V call is TRBV28, the J call TRBJ2-2; D may be TRBD2 (6 bases). V was cut by 1 base and J by 4 bases, with 10 bases left in between. The CDR3 sequence is 15 residues long. Germline V CDR1 and CDR2: MDHEN, SYDVKM. The CDR3, as DNA: TGTGCCAGCAGTTTATACGGGAGCAGCACCGGGGAGCTGTTTTTT. Protein: CASSLYGSSTGELFF.

This clonotype showed up many times. This chain joins TRBV6-2 or TRBV6-3 and TRBJ1-2; a possible D gene is TRBD1 (5 bases). The CDR3 has 12 amino acids. The V end lost 6 bases, the J end lost 8 bases, and 13 bases lay between the germline ends. Germline values: CDR1 MNHEY, CDR2 SVGEGT. CDR3 amino acids: CASRTGGGGYTF. CDR3 DNA: TGTGCCAGCAGGACCGGGGGTGGAGGCTACACCTTC.

This clonotype was recorded at least ten times. The genes are TRBV29-1 and TRBJ1-1, with D hard to call. The CDR3 is made up of 12 amino acids. Germline CDR1 is SQVTM and CDR2 is ANQGSEA. V lost 7 bases, J lost 1 base, and 10 bases lay in between. CDR3 sequence reads: CSDAVGNTEAFF. The CDR3, as DNA: TGCAGCGACGCCGTGGGGAACACTGAAGCTTTCTTT.

This clonotype was seen many times. The rearrangement uses TRBV11-2 and TRBJ1-3; no reliable D call. Between the trimmed V and J ends, which lost 1 base and 0 bases, there was a span of 4 bases. CDR1 SGHAT and CDR2 FQNNGV come from the germline V gene. The CDR3 contains 14 residues. This chain's CDR3 is CASSLGRSGNTIYF. The CDR3 bases are TGTGCCAGCAGCTTAGGACGCTCTGGAAACACCATATATTTT.

This sequence joins TRBV11-2 and TRBJ1-2; perhaps TRBD1 as D (5 bases). Looked up from germline, CDR1 is SGHAT and CDR2 is FQNNGV. The CDR3 contains 15 residues. Between the trimmed V and J ends, which lost 2 bases and 7 bases, there was a span of 17 bases. This chain's CDR3 is CASSLSGGERAGYTF. Written as DNA, the CDR3 is TGTGCCAGCAGCTTAAGTGGGGGGGAGCGGGCTGGCTACACCTTC.

This clonotype was seen ten or more times. This chain connects TRBV28 to TRBJ1-5; 7 positions agree with TRBD1. Germline values: CDR1 MDHEN, CDR2 SYDVKM. The J segment lost 1 base and the V segment lost 6 bases, leaving 6 bases of the junction unmatched. There are 15 residues in the CDR3. CDR3 in DNA: TGTGCCAGCAGATTAAGACAGGGCAGCAATCAGCCCCAGCATTTT. Residues: CASRLRQGSNQPQHF.

This clonotype was observed a few times. The chain is built from TRBV12-3 or TRBV12-4 and TRBJ2-7; tentative D call: TRBD2 (5 bases). The CDR3 totals 13 residues. Trimming stripped 7 bases from V and 2 bases from J, with 12 bases between. This CDR3 reads CASTPGSTYEQYF. The CDR3 DNA reads as TGTGCCAGCACTCCGGGGTCAACCTACGAGCAGTACTTC.

This clonotype has ten or more counts. The chain carries TRBV25-1 and TRBJ2-5, with 7 bases fitting TRBD1. J was trimmed by 1 base and V by 4 bases; bases with no gene match: 9. The CDR3 runs 16 residues. Germline lookup yields CDR1 MGHDK and CDR2 SYGVNS. CDR3 region: CASSGRQGPLQETQYF. The CDR3 nucleotides read TGTGCCAGCAGTGGTAGACAGGGACCCCTCCAAGAGACCCAGTACTTC.

This clonotype has only one observation. The junction differs from germline at one of its ends, possibly a read error. The rearrangement uses TRBV12-3 or TRBV12-4 and TRBJ2-7; 7 nucleotides line up with TRBD2. There are 14 residues in the CDR3. CDR3 sequence (DNA): TGTGCCAGCAGTCTAGCGGTCCGCCCATACGAGCAGTACTTC. Its protein is CASSLAVRPYEQYF.

This rearrangement joins TRBV2 to TRBJ2-7; D ambiguous. The CDR3 is 15 amino acids. The V end lost 6 bases, the J end lost 0 bases, and 15 bases lay between the germline ends. Germline-derived CDR1 and CDR2 are SNHLY and FYNNEI. The CDR3 sequence: CASSGSGYSSYEQYF. The CDR3 nucleotides are TGTGCCAGCAGCGGGTCGGGTTACTCCTCCTACGAGCAGTACTTC. The entire variable domain, with the rest obtained from reference TRBV2 and TRBJ2-7, is as follows: EPEVTQTPSHQVTQMGQEVILRCVPISNHLYFYWYRQILGQKVEFLVSFYNNEISEKSEIFDDQFSVERPDGSNFTLKIRSTKLEDSAMYFCASSGSGYSSYEQYFGPGTRLTVT.

This clonotype has a handful of counts. The J gene is TRBJ2-4, the V gene TRBV7-2, with TRBD2 matching 11 bases. This CDR3 spans 15 amino acids. With 2 bases clipped from V and 8 bases from J, the junction kept 5 bases outside the gene matches. CDR1 is SGHTA and CDR2 is FQGNSA in the germline V gene. The CDR3: CASSLLGTSGDIQYF. The CDR3 DNA sequence: TGTGCCAGCAGCTTATTGGGGACTAGCGGCGACATTCAGTACTTC. Full variable domain (rest looked up from reference TRBV7-2 and TRBJ2-4): GAGVSQSPSNKVTEKGKDVELRCDPISGHTALYWYRQSLGQGLEFLIYFQGNSAPDKSGLPSDRFSAERTGGSVSTLTIQRTQQEDSAVYLCASSLLGTSGDIQYFGAGTRLSVL.

V and J are TRBV29-1 and TRBJ1-2; TRBD1 aligns across 7 bases. V gave up 6 bases and J gave up 3 bases; unmatched junction bases: 7. This CDR3 comprises 13 residues. Germline CDR1 and CDR2: SQVTM and ANQGSEA. For the CDR3, the DNA is TGCAGCGTCGAGACAGGGTGGGACTATGGCTACACCTTC. Amino acids: CSVETGWDYGYTF.

This clonotype was picked up a small number of times. The chain recombines TRBV6-5 with TRBJ1-1, with D possibly being TRBD1 (5 bases). This CDR3 is 15 amino acids long. Germline V CDR1 and CDR2: MNHEY, SVGAGI. Trimming removed 5 bases at V and 4 bases at J, with 17 bases between. The CDR3 DNA reads as TGTGCCAGCAGTGTTACTCGACAGTCTAGCACTGAAGCTTTCTTT. It codes for CASSVTRQSSTEAFF.